This T cell receptor beta chain was obtained from a study of low-dose radiotherapy and immunotherapy resistance in tumors. Overall study: Individuals in Cohort 2 had 1 Gy per fraction every two weeks, adding up to 13 Gy over 26 weeks. Once cycle 1 day 1 began, patients took oral aspirin 300 mg daily for four cycles.

This clonotype has ten or more counts. TRAV and TRBV primers primed cDNA for both TCRalpha and TCRbeta. TCR amplification involved 20 PCR cycles with a constant-region primer and V-primer adapter. One entry per CDR3 protein results from TCRdb running MiXCR on the reads. The sample holds approximately 100,000 distinct CDR3 sequences, roughly 20% seen once. Noted time point: after trial treatment. Stated treatment: LDRT plus nivolumab, ipilimumab, low-dose cyclophosphamide and aspirin (RACIN trial). The CDR3 runs 12 residues. Germline V CDR1 and CDR2: PRHDT, FYEKMQ (reference sequence). V was shortened by 5 bases and J by 7 bases, with 12 bases between the two germline ends.

Sequences were derived from PBMCs, sampled after low-dose radiotherapy plus immunotherapy. The TCR comes from a male donor with prostate cancer. This chain joins TRBV13 and TRBJ2-7; no definite D call. CDR3 sequence (DNA): TGTGCCAGCAGCCCCCGACTTTATGAGCAGTACTTC. The encoded protein is CASSPRLYEQYF.